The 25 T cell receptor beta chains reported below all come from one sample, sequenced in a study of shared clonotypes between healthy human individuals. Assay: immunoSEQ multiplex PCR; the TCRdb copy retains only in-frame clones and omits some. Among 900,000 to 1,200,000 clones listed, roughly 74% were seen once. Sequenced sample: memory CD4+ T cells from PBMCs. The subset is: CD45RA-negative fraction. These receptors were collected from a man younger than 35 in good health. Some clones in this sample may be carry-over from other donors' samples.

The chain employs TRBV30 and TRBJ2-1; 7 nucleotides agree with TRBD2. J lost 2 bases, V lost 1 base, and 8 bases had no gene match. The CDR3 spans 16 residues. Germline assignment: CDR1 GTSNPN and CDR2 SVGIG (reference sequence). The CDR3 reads CAWSAPYGRTYNEQFF. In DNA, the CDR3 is TGTGCCTGGAGTGCTCCCTACGGGAGGACCTACAATGAGCAGTTCTTC.

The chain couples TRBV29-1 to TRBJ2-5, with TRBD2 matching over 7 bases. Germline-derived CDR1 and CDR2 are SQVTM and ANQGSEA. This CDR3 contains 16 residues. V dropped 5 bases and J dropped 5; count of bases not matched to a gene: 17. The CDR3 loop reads CSVSRRLAVTNETQYF. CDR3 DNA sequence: TGCAGCGTTAGCCGAAGGCTAGCGGTAACGAATGAGACCCAGTACTTC. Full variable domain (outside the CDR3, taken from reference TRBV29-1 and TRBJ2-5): SAVISQKPSRDICQRGTSLTIQCQVDSQVTMMFWYRQQPGQSLTLIATANQGSEATYESGFVIDKFPISRPNLTFSTLTVSNMSPEDSSIYLCSVSRRLAVTNETQYFGPGTRLLVL.

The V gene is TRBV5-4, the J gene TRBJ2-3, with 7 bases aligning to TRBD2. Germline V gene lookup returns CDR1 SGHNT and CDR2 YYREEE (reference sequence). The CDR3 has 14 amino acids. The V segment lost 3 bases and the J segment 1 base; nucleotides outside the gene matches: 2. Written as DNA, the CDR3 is TGTGCCAGCAGCTACGCGGGGGGCACAGATACGCAGTATTTT. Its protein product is CASSYAGGTDTQYF.

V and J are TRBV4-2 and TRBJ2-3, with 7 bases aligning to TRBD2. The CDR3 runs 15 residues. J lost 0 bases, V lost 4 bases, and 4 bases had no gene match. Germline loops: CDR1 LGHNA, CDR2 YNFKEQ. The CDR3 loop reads CASSPASGSTDTQYF. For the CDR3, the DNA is TGTGCCAGCAGCCCAGCTAGCGGAAGCACAGATACGCAGTATTTT.

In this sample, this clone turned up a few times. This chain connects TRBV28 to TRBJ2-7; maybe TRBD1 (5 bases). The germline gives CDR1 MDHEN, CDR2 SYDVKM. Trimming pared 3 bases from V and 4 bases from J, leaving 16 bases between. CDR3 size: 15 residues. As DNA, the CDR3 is TGTGCCAGCAGTTTCTCCAGGGTACCCGGTTACGAGCAGTACTTC. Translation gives CASSFSRVPGYEQYF.

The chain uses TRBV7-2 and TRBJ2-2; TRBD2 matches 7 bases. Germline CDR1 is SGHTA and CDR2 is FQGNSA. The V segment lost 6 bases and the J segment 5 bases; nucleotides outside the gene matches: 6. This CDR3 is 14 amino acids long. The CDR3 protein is CASRRTSETGELFF. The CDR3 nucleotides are TGTGCCAGCAGGAGAACTAGCGAGACCGGGGAGCTGTTTTTT.

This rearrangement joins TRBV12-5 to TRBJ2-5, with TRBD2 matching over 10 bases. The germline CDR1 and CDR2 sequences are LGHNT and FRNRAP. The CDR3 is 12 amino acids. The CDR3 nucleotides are TGTGCCTCAAGCGGGAGGGGTGAGACCCAGTACTTC. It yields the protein CASSGRGETQYF.

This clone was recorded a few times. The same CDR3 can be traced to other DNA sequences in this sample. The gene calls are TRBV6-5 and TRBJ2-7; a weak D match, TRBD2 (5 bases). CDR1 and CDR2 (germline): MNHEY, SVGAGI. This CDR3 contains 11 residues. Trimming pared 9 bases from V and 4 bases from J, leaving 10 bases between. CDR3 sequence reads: CASGREYEQYF. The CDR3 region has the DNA TGTGCCAGTGGAAGGGAGTACGAGCAGTACTTC.

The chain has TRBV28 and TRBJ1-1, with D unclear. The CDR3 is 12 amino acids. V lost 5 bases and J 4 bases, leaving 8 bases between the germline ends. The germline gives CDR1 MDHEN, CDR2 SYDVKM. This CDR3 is CASSPGITEAFF. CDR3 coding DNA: TGTGCCAGCAGTCCAGGTATCACTGAAGCTTTCTTT.

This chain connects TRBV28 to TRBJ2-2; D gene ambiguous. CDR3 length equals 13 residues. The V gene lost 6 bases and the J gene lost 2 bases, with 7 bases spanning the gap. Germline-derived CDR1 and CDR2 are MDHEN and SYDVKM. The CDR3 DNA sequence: TGTGCCAGCAGACACGGAAACACCGGGGAGCTGTTTTTT. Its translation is CASRHGNTGELFF. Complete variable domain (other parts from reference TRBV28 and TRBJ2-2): DVKVTQSSRYLVKRTGEKVFLECVQDMDHENMFWYRQDPGLGLRLIYFSYDVKMKEKGDIPEGYSVSREKKERFSLILESASTNQTSMYLCASRHGNTGELFFGEGSRLTVL.

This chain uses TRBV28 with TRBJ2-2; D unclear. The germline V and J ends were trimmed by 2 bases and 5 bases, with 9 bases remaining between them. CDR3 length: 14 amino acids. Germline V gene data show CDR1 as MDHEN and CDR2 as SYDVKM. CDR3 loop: CASSLMGYTGELFF. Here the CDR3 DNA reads TGTGCCAGCAGTTTAATGGGGTATACCGGGGAGCTGTTTTTT. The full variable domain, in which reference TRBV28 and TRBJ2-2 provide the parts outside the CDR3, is DVKVTQSSRYLVKRTGEKVFLECVQDMDHENMFWYRQDPGLGLRLIYFSYDVKMKEKGDIPEGYSVSREKKERFSLILESASTNQTSMYLCASSLMGYTGELFFGEGSRLTVL.

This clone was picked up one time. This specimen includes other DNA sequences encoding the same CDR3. In DNA form, the CDR3 reads TGTGCCAGCTCACCACCGGGACAAAGCTCCTACGAGCAGTACTTC. The encoded protein is CASSPPGQSSYEQYF. This rearrangement joins TRBV18 to TRBJ2-7, with D tentatively TRBD1 (6 bases). The V end lost 0 bases, the J end lost 0 bases, and 9 bases lay between the germline ends. The CDR3 has 15 residues. CDR1 KGHSH and CDR2 LQKENI come from the germline V gene.

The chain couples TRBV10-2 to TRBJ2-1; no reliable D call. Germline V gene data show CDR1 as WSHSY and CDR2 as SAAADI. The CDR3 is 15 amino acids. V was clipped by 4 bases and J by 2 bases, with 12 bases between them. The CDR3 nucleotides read TGCGCCAGCAGTGTATCGGGCCTCACCTACAATGAGCAGTTCTTC. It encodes CASSVSGLTYNEQFF.

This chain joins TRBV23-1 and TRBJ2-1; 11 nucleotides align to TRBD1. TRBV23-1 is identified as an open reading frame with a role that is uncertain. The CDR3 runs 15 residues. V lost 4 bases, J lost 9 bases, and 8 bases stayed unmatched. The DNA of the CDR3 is TGCGCCAGCAGTCCACCGGGACAGGGGGATGGTGAGCAGTTCTTC. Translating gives CASSPPGQGDGEQFF.

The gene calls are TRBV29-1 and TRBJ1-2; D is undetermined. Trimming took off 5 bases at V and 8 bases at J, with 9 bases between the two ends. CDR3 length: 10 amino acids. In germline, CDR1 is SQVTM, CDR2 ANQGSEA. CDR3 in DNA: TGCAGCGTTTGGGGAAACGGCTACACCTTC. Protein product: CSVWGNGYTF. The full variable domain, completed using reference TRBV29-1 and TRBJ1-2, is SAVISQKPSRDICQRGTSLTIQCQVDSQVTMMFWYRQQPGQSLTLIATANQGSEATYESGFVIDKFPISRPNLTFSTLTVSNMSPEDSSIYLCSVWGNGYTFGSGTRLTVV.

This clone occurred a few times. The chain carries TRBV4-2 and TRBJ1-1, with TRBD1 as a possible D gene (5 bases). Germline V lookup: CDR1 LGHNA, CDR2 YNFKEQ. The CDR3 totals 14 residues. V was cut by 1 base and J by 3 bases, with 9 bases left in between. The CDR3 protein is CASSQGGHDTEAFF. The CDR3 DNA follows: TGTGCCAGCAGCCAAGGCGGACACGACACTGAAGCTTTCTTT.

The chain's CDR3 is CASSSLTGSGTDTQYF. CDR3 DNA sequence: TGTGCCAGCAGTTCCTTAACAGGGAGTGGAACAGATACGCAGTATTTT. The rearrangement links TRBV28 to TRBJ2-3; a possible D gene is TRBD1 (6 bases). The V end lost 4 bases, the J end lost 3 bases, and 17 bases lay between the germline ends. Germline V lookup: CDR1 MDHEN, CDR2 SYDVKM. The CDR3 runs 16 residues.

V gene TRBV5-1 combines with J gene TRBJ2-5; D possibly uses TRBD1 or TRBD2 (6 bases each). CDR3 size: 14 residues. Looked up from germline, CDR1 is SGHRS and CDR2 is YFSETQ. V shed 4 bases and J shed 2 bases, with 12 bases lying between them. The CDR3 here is CASSHGGAQETQYF. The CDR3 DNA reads TGCGCCAGCAGCCACGGGGGCGCTCAAGAGACCCAGTACTTC.

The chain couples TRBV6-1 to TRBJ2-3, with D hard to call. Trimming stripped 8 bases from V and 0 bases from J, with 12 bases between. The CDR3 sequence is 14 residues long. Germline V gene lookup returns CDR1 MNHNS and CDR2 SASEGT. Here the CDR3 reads CASRQGLSTDTQYF. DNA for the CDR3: TGTGCCAGCCGCCAAGGCCTGAGCACAGATACGCAGTATTTT.

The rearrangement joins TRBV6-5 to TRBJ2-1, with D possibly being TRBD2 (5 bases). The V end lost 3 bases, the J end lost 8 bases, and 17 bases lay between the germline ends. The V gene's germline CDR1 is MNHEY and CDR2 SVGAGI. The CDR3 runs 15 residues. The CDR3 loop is CASSYSTAGWDEQFF. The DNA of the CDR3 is TGTGCCAGCAGTTATTCGACCGCGGGTTGGGATGAGCAGTTCTTC.

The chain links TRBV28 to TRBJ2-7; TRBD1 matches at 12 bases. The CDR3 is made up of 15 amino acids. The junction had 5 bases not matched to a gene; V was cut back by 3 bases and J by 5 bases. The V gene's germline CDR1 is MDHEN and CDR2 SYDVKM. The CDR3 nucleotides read TGTGCCAGCAGTTTCCAAGGGACAGGGGGCCACGAGCAGTACTTC. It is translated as CASSFQGTGGHEQYF.

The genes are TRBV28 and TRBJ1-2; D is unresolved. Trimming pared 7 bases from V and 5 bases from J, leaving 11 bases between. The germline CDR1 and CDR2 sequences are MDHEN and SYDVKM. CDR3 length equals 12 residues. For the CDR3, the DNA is TGTGCCAGCACCCAAACAGTTTATGGCTACACCTTC. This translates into CASTQTVYGYTF.

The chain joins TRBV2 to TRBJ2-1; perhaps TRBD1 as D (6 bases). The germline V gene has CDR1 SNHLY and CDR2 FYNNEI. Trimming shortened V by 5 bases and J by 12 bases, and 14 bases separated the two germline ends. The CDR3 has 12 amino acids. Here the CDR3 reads CASSLERGGQFF. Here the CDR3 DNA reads TGTGCCAGCAGTCTTGAGAGAGGGGGGCAGTTCTTC. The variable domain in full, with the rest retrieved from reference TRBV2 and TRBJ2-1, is EPEVTQTPSHQVTQMGQEVILRCVPISNHLYFYWYRQILGQKVEFLVSFYNNEISEKSEIFDDQFSVERPDGSNFTLKIRSTKLEDSAMYFCASSLERGGQFFGPGTRLTVL.

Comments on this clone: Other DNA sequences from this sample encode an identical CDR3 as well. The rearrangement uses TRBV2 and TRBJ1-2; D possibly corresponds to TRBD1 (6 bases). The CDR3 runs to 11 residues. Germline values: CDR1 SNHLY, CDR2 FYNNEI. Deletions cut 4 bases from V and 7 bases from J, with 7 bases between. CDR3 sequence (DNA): TGTGCCAGCAGTGTAGGGGGTGGCTACACCTTC. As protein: CASSVGGGYTF.

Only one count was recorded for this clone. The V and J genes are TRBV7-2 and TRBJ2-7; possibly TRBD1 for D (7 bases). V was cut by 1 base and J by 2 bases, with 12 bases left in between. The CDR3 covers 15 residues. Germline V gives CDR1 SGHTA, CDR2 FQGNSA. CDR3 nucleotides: TGTGCCAGCAGCTTAGTCCCAGGGGGGACCTACGAGCAGTACTTC. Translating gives CASSLVPGGTYEQYF. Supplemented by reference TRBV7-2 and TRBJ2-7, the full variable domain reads GAGVSQSPSNKVTEKGKDVELRCDPISGHTALYWYRQSLGQGLEFLIYFQGNSAPDKSGLPSDRFSAERTGGSVSTLTIQRTQQEDSAVYLCASSLVPGGTYEQYFGPGTRLTVT.